This entry is about one T cell receptor beta chain. This sample was included in a study of blood T cell repertoires in COVID-19. Study-level background: PBMCs, B-cell-depleted T cells, or T cells provided the cDNA or gDNA that made up the material.

Study processing details: The assay estimated nucleated cells by amplifying reference gene primers. Libraries were prepared by immunoSEQ multiplex PCR; TCRdb keeps only in-frame clonotypes and omits some of them. The D gene and trimming were derived from the DNA, and the V and J assignments and clone size from that table. The profile covers about 52,000 clones, with around 86% appearing a single time and approximately 15% taken by the ten largest. Looked up from germline, CDR1 is ENHRY and CDR2 is SYGVKD. V shed 6 bases, J shed 2 bases, and the junction held 10 bases outside the gene matches. CDR3 length: 17 amino acids.

Sequencing was done on a sample of peripheral blood. The receptor was derived from a man between 65 and 85 years old with acute or convalescent COVID-19. The chain recombines TRBV10-3 with TRBJ2-1; 10 bases match TRBD1. The CDR3 bases are TGTGCCATCAGGAGGGGGTCCGGGACAGGGGCCTACAATGAGCAGTTCTTC. Protein product: CAIRRGSGTGAYNEQFF.